Shown below are 20 T cell receptor beta chains from a single sample sequenced in a study of cytomegalovirus exposure and HLA in healthy donors (dated by TCRdb to 2017 to 2019). The library was generated by the immunoSEQ multiplex PCR assay. A mixture of 60 forward primers for TCR Vbeta segments and 13 reverse primers for TCR Jbeta segments was used in the multiplex PCR. Here the immuneACCESS table is served through TCRdb, limited to in-frame sequences with V and J called. Missing clones are a known gap in these copies; in checked studies unresolved V genes cover under half, and the rest lacks a known reason. This specimen's table enumerates roughly 40,000 clones. The ten largest clones capture 8.1% of the sample. Sequencing was carried out using PBMCs. These receptors all come from a male donor in good health and CMV-seronegative.

The V gene is TRBV2, the J gene TRBJ2-5, with D uncertain. CDR3 size: 13 residues. V was trimmed by 5 bases and J by 0 bases, leaving 7 bases between them. Germline-derived CDR1 and CDR2 are SNHLY and FYNNEI. CDR3 sequence (DNA): TGTGCCAGCAGTACGCAGGACCAAGAGACCCAGTACTTC. Amino acid sequence: CASSTQDQETQYF. Supplemented by reference TRBV2 and TRBJ2-5, the full variable domain reads EPEVTQTPSHQVTQMGQEVILRCVPISNHLYFYWYRQILGQKVEFLVSFYNNEISEKSEIFDDQFSVERPDGSNFTLKIRSTKLEDSAMYFCASSTQDQETQYFGPGTRLLVL.

The chain employs TRBV11-1 and TRBJ1-1; 9 nucleotides agree with TRBD1. After removal of 5 bases from V and 5 bases from J, the junction contained 3 bases not matched to a gene. Germline-derived CDR1 and CDR2 are SGHAT and FQDESV (reference sequence). This CDR3 comprises 13 residues. The CDR3 here is CASSRDRGTEAFF. The CDR3 DNA is TGTGCCAGCAGCCGAGACAGGGGGACTGAAGCTTTCTTT.

The chain links TRBV9 to TRBJ1-1, with a weak D call TRBD1 (5 bases). This CDR3 region has 15 residues. CDR1 is SGDLS and CDR2 is YYNGEE in the germline V gene. Deletions cut 2 bases from V and 5 bases from J, with 16 bases between. The CDR3 sequence is CASSVPPDGGTEAFF. As DNA, the CDR3 is TGTGCCAGCAGCGTGCCCCCCGATGGGGGGACTGAAGCTTTCTTT. Supplemented by reference TRBV9 and TRBJ1-1, the full variable domain reads DSGVTQTPKHLITATGQRVTLRCSPRSGDLSVYWYQQSLDQGLQFLIQYYNGEERAKGNILERFSAQQFPDLHSELNLSSLELGDSALYFCASSVPPDGGTEAFFGQGTRLTVV.

This sequence joins TRBV18 and TRBJ1-1; D gene unclear. V lost 6 bases and J lost 6, with 14 bases in between. Germline V gene lookup returns CDR1 KGHSH and CDR2 LQKENI. This CDR3 region has 13 residues. Here the CDR3 reads CASSPPGPPEAFF. CDR3 coding DNA: TGTGCCAGCTCCCCCCCGGGTCCTCCTGAAGCTTTCTTT.

This chain links TRBV28 with TRBJ2-2; TRBD1 is a possible D gene (5 bases). V shed 5 bases and J shed 1 base, with 8 bases lying between them. CDR1 and CDR2 from the germline V gene are MDHEN and SYDVKM. This CDR3 is built from 14 residues. The CDR3 bases are TGTGCCAGCAGTATAGGACAGAACACCGGGGAGCTGTTTTTT. Its protein product is CASSIGQNTGELFF.

The J gene is TRBJ2-1, the V gene TRBV7-9; 9 bases map to TRBD2. In germline, CDR1 is SEHNR, CDR2 FQNEAQ (reference sequence). The J segment lost 6 bases and the V segment lost 0 bases, leaving 6 bases of the junction unmatched. The CDR3 is made up of 16 amino acids. As DNA, the CDR3 is TGTGCCAGCAGCTTAGCACTAGCGGGCCTTCTCAATGAGCAGTTCTTC. Protein product: CASSLALAGLLNEQFF.

This chain joins TRBV6-1 and TRBJ2-2, with no clear D. The CDR3 runs to 13 residues. The germline CDR1 and CDR2 sequences are MNHNS and SASEGT. With 7 bases removed from V and 5 bases from J, the gap between germline ends came to 11 bases. The CDR3: CASKYSETGELFF. The CDR3 DNA sequence: TGTGCCAGCAAGTATTCGGAGACCGGGGAGCTGTTTTTT.

V and J are TRBV7-2 and TRBJ2-1; TRBD2 matches 7 bases. Trimming removed 4 bases from V and 9 bases from J; junction bases left unmatched: 12. The CDR3 contains 15 residues. The germline V gene has CDR1 SGHTA and CDR2 FQGNSA. The CDR3 loop is CASSSLARDQGEQFF. In nucleotides, the CDR3 is TGTGCCAGCAGCTCACTAGCGAGAGACCAGGGTGAGCAGTTCTTC.

With respect to this clone: Compared with germline, one end of the junction differs, possibly owing to a read error. The same CDR3 also results from other DNA sequences found in this sample. V usage is TRBV30 and J usage is TRBJ2-2; 8 bases agree with TRBD1. The CDR3 consists of 15 residues. The germline gives CDR1 GTSNPN, CDR2 SVGIG (reference sequence). CDR3 sequence (DNA): TGCGCCTGGAGTACATTCGGACAGGGCAACGGGGAGCTGTTTTTT. It is translated as CAWSTFGQGNGELFF.

The chain is built from TRBV19 and TRBJ1-4; no clear D. CDR1 is LNHDA and CDR2 is SQIVND in the germline V gene (reference sequence). Trimming left V 5 bases short and J 11 bases short, with 12 bases between. The CDR3 totals 12 residues. The CDR3 protein is CASSRSTTKLFF. The CDR3 bases are TGTGCCAGTAGTCGCAGTACTACGAAACTGTTTTTT.

A word on this clone: Other DNA sequences in the sample encode the same CDR3. The genes are TRBV6-5 and TRBJ1-2; 7 positions agree with TRBD1. Germline CDR1 reads MNHEY; CDR2 reads SVGAGI. The V gene end was trimmed by 6 bases and the J gene end by 2 bases; junction bases not matched to a gene: 3. The CDR3 is made up of 13 amino acids. CDR3 sequence: CASRAGGNYGYTF. The CDR3 nucleotides read TGTGCCAGCAGGGCAGGGGGGAACTATGGCTACACCTTC.

V is TRBV6-5 and J is TRBJ2-7; 8 bases are a match to TRBD1. CDR1 and CDR2 from the germline V gene are MNHEY and SVGAGI. V shed 4 bases and J 6 bases; nucleotides not matched to a gene: 11. This CDR3 region has 15 residues. CDR3 in DNA: TGTGCCAGCAGTTTATCCCGGACAGGGAGGTCCGAGCAGTACTTC. It codes for CASSLSRTGRSEQYF.

The chain is built from TRBV6-5 and TRBJ1-1; 9 positions match TRBD1. The CDR3 is made up of 14 amino acids. Germline values: CDR1 MNHEY, CDR2 SVGAGI. The V gene end was trimmed by 6 bases and the J gene end by 7 bases; junction bases not matched to a gene: 9. This chain's CDR3 is CASRDGTGYHEAFF. The CDR3 nucleotides read TGTGCCAGCAGGGACGGGACAGGGTACCATGAAGCTTTCTTT.

The chain joins TRBV11-2 to TRBJ2-5; D remains unclear. The J call is in doubt because the DNA end fits TRBJ2-7 better. In germline, CDR1 is SGHAT, CDR2 FQNNGV. The CDR3 covers 14 residues. Here the CDR3 DNA reads TGTGCCAGCAGCTTTCACCGTACCGCCTACGAGCAGTACTTC. It specifies CASSFHRTAYEQYF.

Comment on this clone: This sample also contains other DNA sequences that code for the same CDR3. This chain uses TRBV7-6 with TRBJ2-3; 11 positions agree with TRBD2. The trim removed 1 base at V and 6 bases at J, leaving 3 bases unmatched. The CDR3 has 15 amino acids. Per germline, CDR1 SGHVS and CDR2 FNYEAQ. The chain's CDR3 is CASSLGLAGGDTQYF. CDR3 DNA sequence: TGTGCCAGCAGCTTAGGGCTAGCGGGAGGTGATACGCAGTATTTT.

The chain employs TRBV28 and TRBJ2-7; 9 bases map to TRBD2. Germline CDR1 and CDR2: MDHEN and SYDVKM. The V gene end was trimmed by 7 bases and the J gene end by 4 bases; junction bases not matched to a gene: 8. The CDR3 contains 14 residues. This CDR3 reads CASMELAGAYEQYF. The CDR3 coding sequence is TGTGCCAGCATGGAACTAGCGGGCGCATACGAGCAGTACTTC.

The V gene is TRBV6-4, the J gene TRBJ1-1, with D hard to call. Per germline, CDR1 MRHNA and CDR2 SNTAGT. The V gene lost 6 bases and the J gene lost 1 base, with 9 bases spanning the gap. The CDR3 runs 13 residues. The CDR3 DNA sequence: TGTGCCAGCAGGGCACTACAGAACACTGAAGCTTTCTTT. The encoded protein is CASRALQNTEAFF.

The chain uses TRBV6-5 and TRBJ2-3; 9 positions agree with TRBD1. The V gene's germline CDR1 is MNHEY and CDR2 SVGAGI. The CDR3 spans 13 residues. With V trimmed by 5 bases and J by 10 bases, 7 bases remained unmatched. CDR3: CASSTDRGSAQYF. The CDR3 DNA reads TGTGCCAGCAGTACGGACAGGGGCTCGGCGCAGTATTTT.

This rearrangement joins TRBV7-2 to TRBJ2-7, with unresolved D. Trimming removed 3 bases at V and 1 base at J, with 7 bases between. From germline, CDR1 is SGHTA and CDR2 FQGNSA. The CDR3 sequence is 13 residues long. The CDR3 loop is CASSFGGSYEQYF. Written as DNA, the CDR3 is TGTGCCAGCAGCTTCGGCGGATCCTACGAGCAGTACTTC.

The chain links TRBV29-1 to TRBJ2-5, with TRBD2 matching 13 bases. After removal of 6 bases from V and 2 bases from J, the junction contained 6 bases not matched to a gene. The CDR3 loop spans 15 amino acids. Germline lookup yields CDR1 SQVTM and CDR2 ANQGSEA. The CDR3 reads CSVGLAGAPQETQYF. CDR3 in DNA: TGCAGCGTCGGACTAGCGGGAGCCCCTCAAGAGACCCAGTACTTC.